Given below is one TCR beta chain in context. This clone was detected a few times. Its antigen specificity is not known. Base qualities are not recorded, but no much larger clone differs from it by a single base. These data come from a study of CD49a tissue-resident CD8 T cells in human skin (dated by TCRdb to the late 2010s). About the investigation overall: Tissue-resident memory CD8+ T cell subsets in human skin, defined by CD49a, CD69 and CD103 expression, were examined in the study.

Libraries were constructed by the immunoSEQ multiplex PCR assay. On the authors' methods: Across the sorted blood, dermal and epidermal CD8+ T cell populations, TCR V beta family usage frequencies were compared. TCRdb mirrors the immuneACCESS table, restricted to in-frame sequences. Some clones are absent from its copies; in checked studies, under half trace to an unresolved V gene, and the reason for the others is unknown. That table furnishes V, J and clone size, whereas the DNA furnished D and trimming. The sample table contains roughly 980 clones; only one count was recorded for around three quarters of them. Of the sample, roughly 25% falls within the top ten clones. For this chain, trimming is 2 bases at the V end and 2 bases at the J end, and the number of junction bases without a gene match is 6. CDR1 SNHLY and CDR2 FYNNEI are derived from the germline V gene. The CDR3 runs 17 amino acids, cysteine and phenylalanine included. The read is trimmed to its CDR3 DNA, 51 bases read in frame from base 1.

For about 5 healthy donors, CD8+ T cells were sorted from blood, dermis and epidermis, and the TCR beta CDR3 regions of these cells were analysed. All TCR-sequenced donors were healthy individuals, and each provided both blood and skin samples. Before TCR beta sequencing, CD8+ T cell populations were isolated by sorting. Before T cell analysis, skin was split into dermal and epidermal compartments. The rearrangement combines TRBV2 with TRBJ1-3, and 10 junctional nucleotides match TRBD1. Sequencing used CD103- CD8+ T cells sorted from skin dermis. The TCR was taken from a human donor in good health. The donor label of this sample is uncertain. This receptor has the CDR3 CASSERGQGGPGNTIYF. Here is the DNA: TGTGCCAGCAGTGAACGCGGACAGGGGGGGCCTGGAAACACCATATATTTT.